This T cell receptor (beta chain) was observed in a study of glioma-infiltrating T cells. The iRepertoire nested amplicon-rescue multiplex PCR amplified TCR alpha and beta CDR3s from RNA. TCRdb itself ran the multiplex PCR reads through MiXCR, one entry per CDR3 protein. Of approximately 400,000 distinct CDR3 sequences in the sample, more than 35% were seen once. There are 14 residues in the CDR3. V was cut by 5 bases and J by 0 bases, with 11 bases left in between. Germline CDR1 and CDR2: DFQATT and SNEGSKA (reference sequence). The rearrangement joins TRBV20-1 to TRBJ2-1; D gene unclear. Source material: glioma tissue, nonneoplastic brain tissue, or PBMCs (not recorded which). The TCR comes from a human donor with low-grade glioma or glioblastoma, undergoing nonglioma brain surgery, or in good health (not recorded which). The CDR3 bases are TGCAGTGCTCAACTCTACCTCTCCTACAATGAGCAGTTCTTC. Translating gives CSAQLYLSYNEQFF.